The 9 T cell receptor beta chains in this list originate from one sample, sequenced in a study of T cell responses to AZD1222 COVID-19 vaccine. The repertoire was sequenced with immunoSEQ multiplex PCR; TCRdb's copy has only in-frame clones and lacks some. The table lists some 140,000 clones, approximately 93% of them singletons. The input for sequencing was peripheral blood, taken on day 0 of AZD1222 vaccination. These receptors were taken from an adult in good health.

This clone has only a few counts. The genes are TRBV30 and TRBJ1-2, with D tentatively TRBD1 (5 bases). Looked up from germline, CDR1 is GTSNPN and CDR2 is SVGIG (reference sequence). This CDR3 region has 14 residues. V lost 2 bases to trimming and J lost 3 bases, with 13 bases between them. CDR3 loop: CAWSRAGRDYGYTF. For the CDR3, the DNA is TGTGCCTGGAGTAGGGCAGGGCGCGACTATGGCTACACCTTC.

This chain joins TRBV7-9 and TRBJ1-4, with TRBD1 matching over 8 bases. Trimming cost V 10 bases and J 6 bases; bases outside gene matches: 7. CDR3 length equals 13 residues. Germline CDR1 and CDR2: SEHNR and FQNEAQ (reference sequence). This CDR3 is CATGQGGDEKLFF. CDR3 DNA: TGTGCCACCGGACAGGGTGGGGATGAAAAACTGTTTTTT. The full variable domain, its missing parts supplied by reference TRBV7-9 and TRBJ1-4, is DTGVSQNPRHKITKRGQNVTFRCDPISEHNRLYWYRQTLGQGPEFLTYFQNEAQLEKSRLLSDRFSAERPKGSFSTLEIQRTEQGDSAMYLCATGQGGDEKLFFGSGTQLSVL.

This chain uses TRBV28 with TRBJ1-3, with 7 bases matching TRBD1. CDR3 length equals 15 residues. V gave up 4 bases and J gave up 4 bases; unmatched junction bases: 7. Germline-derived CDR1 and CDR2 are MDHEN and SYDVKM. CDR3 loop: CASSSLTGLGNTIYF. CDR3 DNA: TGTGCCAGCAGTTCCCTGACAGGGTTGGGAAACACCATATATTTT.

This chain joins TRBV15 and TRBJ2-4, with 10 bases aligning to TRBD1. From germline, CDR1 is LNHNV and CDR2 YYDKDF (reference sequence). CDR3 length: 16 amino acids. The J segment lost 11 bases and the V segment lost 1 base, leaving 11 bases of the junction unmatched. In DNA form, the CDR3 reads TGTGCCACCAGCAGAGGGGACAGGGGATTTTCGCTCGTTCAGTACTTC. Translation: CATSRGDRGFSLVQYF.

The rearrangement uses TRBV18 and TRBJ1-1, with D uncertain. Germline lookup yields CDR1 KGHSH and CDR2 LQKENI. The CDR3 extends over 13 amino acids. Between the trimmed V and J ends, which lost 3 bases and 7 bases, there was a span of 12 bases. The CDR3 is CASSPVLGLEAFF. The CDR3 DNA reads TGTGCCAGCTCACCGGTTCTGGGCCTTGAAGCTTTCTTT.

The J gene is TRBJ2-7, the V gene TRBV15; 8 nucleotides agree with TRBD1. In germline, CDR1 is LNHNV, CDR2 YYDKDF (reference sequence). J was trimmed by 4 bases and V by 5 bases; bases with no gene match: 10. The CDR3 extends over 15 amino acids. The CDR3 loop reads CATSPLGQGPYEQYF. The CDR3 DNA sequence: TGTGCCACCAGCCCCCTAGGACAGGGTCCGTACGAGCAGTACTTC.

The genes are TRBV20-1 and TRBJ2-7; TRBD2 is a possible D gene (6 bases). Germline V lookup: CDR1 DFQATT, CDR2 SNEGSKA (reference sequence). V was trimmed by 3 bases and J by 1 base, leaving 16 bases between them. This CDR3 is built from 15 residues. As DNA, the CDR3 is TGCAGTGCTAGTGGTGATAGCGGTGGTTCCTACGAGCAGTACTTC. It translates to CSASGDSGGSYEQYF.

The J gene is TRBJ2-7, the V gene TRBV28, with D perhaps TRBD2 (5 bases). The V end lost 6 bases, the J end lost 3 bases, and 15 bases lay between the germline ends. Germline V gene sequence: CDR1 MDHEN, CDR2 SYDVKM. This CDR3 is built from 14 residues. The CDR3 region has the DNA TGTGCCAGCAGAAGGGCTAGAGGGATCTACGAGCAGTACTTC. Protein product: CASRRARGIYEQYF.

The chain employs TRBV7-6 and TRBJ2-1, with 7 bases aligning to TRBD1. The ends lost 1 base at V and 5 bases at J; junction bases unmatched: 8. Per the germline V gene, CDR1 is SGHVS and CDR2 is FNYEAQ. The CDR3 has 16 residues. The CDR3 nucleotides are TGTGCCAGCAGCTTAGAAGTTGGACAGGAGAACAATGAGCAGTTCTTC. Encoded protein: CASSLEVGQENNEQFF.